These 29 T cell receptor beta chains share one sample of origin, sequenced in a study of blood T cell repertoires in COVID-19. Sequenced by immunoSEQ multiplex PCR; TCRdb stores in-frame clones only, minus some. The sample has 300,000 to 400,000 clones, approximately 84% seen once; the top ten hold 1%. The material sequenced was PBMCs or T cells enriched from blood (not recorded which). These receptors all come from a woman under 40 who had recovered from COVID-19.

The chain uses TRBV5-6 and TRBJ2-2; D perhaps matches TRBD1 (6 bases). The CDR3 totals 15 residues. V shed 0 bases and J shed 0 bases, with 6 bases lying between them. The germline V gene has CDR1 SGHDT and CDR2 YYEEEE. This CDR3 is CASSLAGANTGELFF. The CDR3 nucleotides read TGTGCCAGCAGCTTGGCAGGGGCGAACACCGGGGAGCTGTTTTTT.

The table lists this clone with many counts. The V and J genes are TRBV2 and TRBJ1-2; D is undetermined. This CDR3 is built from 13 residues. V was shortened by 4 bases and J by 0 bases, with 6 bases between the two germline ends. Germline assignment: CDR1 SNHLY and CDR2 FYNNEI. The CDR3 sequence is CASSAQPNYGYTF. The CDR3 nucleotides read TGTGCCAGCAGTGCACAGCCTAACTATGGCTACACCTTC.

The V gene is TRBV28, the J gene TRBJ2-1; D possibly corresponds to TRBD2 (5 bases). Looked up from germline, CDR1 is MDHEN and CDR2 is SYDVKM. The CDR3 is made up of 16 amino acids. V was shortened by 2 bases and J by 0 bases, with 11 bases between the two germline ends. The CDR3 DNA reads TGTGCCAGCAGTTTAGGCGGGCCCAGCTCCTACAATGAGCAGTTCTTC. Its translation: CASSLGGPSSYNEQFF.

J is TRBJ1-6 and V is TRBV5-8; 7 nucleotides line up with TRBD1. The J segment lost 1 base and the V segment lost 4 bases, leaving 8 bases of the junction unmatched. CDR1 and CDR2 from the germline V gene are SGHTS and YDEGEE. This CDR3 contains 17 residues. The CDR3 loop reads CASSLNRGRSYNSPLHF. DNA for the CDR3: TGTGCCAGCAGCCTCAACAGGGGCCGGTCCTATAATTCACCCCTCCACTTT.

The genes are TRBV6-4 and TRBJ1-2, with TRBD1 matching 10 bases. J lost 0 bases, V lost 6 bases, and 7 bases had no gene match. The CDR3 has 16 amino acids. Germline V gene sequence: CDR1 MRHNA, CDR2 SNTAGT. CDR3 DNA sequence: TGTGCCAGCAGACCGACAGGGGGCCGATCTAACTATGGCTACACCTTC. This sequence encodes CASRPTGGRSNYGYTF.

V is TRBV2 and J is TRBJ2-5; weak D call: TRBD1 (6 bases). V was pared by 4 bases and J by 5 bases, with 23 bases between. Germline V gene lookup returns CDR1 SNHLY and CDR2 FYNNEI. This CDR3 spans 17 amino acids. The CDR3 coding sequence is TGTGCCAGCAGTGTTGGGTCGGGTGCCGGGACACGCGAGACCCAGTACTTC. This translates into CASSVGSGAGTRETQYF.

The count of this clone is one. The CDR3 sequence: CAWRGDREFYGYTF. The CDR3 nucleotides read TGTGCCTGGAGAGGAGACAGGGAATTCTATGGCTACACCTTC. The rearrangement links TRBV30 to TRBJ1-2, with TRBD1 matching 7 bases. There are 14 residues in the CDR3. The germline V gene has CDR1 GTSNPN and CDR2 SVGIG (reference sequence). The J segment lost 4 bases and the V segment lost 3 bases, leaving 8 bases of the junction unmatched.

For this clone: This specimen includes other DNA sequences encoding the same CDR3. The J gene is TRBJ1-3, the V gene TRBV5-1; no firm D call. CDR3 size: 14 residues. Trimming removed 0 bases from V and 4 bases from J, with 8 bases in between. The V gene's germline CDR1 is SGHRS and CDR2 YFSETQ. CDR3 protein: CASSLAGYGNTIYF. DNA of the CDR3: TGCGCCAGCAGCTTGGCCGGGTACGGAAACACCATATATTTT.

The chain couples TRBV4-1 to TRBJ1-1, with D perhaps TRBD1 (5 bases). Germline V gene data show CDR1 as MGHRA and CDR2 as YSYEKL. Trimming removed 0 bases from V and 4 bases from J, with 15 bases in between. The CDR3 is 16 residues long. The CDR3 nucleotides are TGCGCCAGCAGCCAAGATAAAAGGCAGGGAGGCACTGAAGCTTTCTTT. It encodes CASSQDKRQGGTEAFF.

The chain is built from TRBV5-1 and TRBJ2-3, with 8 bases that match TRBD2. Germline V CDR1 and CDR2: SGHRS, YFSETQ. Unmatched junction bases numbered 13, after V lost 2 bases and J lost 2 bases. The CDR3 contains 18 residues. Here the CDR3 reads CASSFGLVAGNPTDTQYF. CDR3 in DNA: TGCGCCAGCAGCTTCGGCTTAGTAGCGGGGAATCCCACAGATACGCAGTATTTT.

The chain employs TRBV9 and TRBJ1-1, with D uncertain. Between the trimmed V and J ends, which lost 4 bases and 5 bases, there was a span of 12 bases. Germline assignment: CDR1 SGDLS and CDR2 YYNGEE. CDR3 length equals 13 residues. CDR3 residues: CASSPDSRTEAFF. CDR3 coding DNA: TGTGCCAGCAGCCCAGACTCTCGTACTGAAGCTTTCTTT.

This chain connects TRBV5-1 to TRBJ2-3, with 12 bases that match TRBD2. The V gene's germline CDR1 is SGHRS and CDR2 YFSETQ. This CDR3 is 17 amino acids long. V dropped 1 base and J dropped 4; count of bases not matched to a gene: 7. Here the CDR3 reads CASSLQLAGGRADTQYF. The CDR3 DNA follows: TGCGCCAGCAGCTTGCAGCTAGCGGGGGGGCGGGCAGATACGCAGTATTTT. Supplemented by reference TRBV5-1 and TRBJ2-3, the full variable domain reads KAGVTQTPRYLIKTRGQQVTLSCSPISGHRSVSWYQQTPGQGLQFLFEYFSETQRNKGNFPGRFSGRQFSNSRSEMNVSTLELGDSALYLCASSLQLAGGRADTQYFGPGTRLTVL.

The CDR3 region has the DNA TGTGCCAGCAGAAGCACGAACACCGGGGAGCTGTTTTTT. This codes for CASRSTNTGELFF. The V call is TRBV28, the J call TRBJ2-2; D is unresolved. CDR3 length: 13 amino acids. Trimming removed 6 bases from V and 0 bases from J, with 5 bases in between. Germline CDR1 MDHEN, CDR2 SYDVKM. The full variable domain, completed using reference TRBV28 and TRBJ2-2, is DVKVTQSSRYLVKRTGEKVFLECVQDMDHENMFWYRQDPGLGLRLIYFSYDVKMKEKGDIPEGYSVSREKKERFSLILESASTNQTSMYLCASRSTNTGELFFGEGSRLTVL.

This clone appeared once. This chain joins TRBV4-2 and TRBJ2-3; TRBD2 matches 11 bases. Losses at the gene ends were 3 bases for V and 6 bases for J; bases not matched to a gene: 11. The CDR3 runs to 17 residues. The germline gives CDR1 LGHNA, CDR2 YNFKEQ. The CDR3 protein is CASSQVAGGKEADTQYF. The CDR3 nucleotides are TGTGCCAGCAGCCAGGTAGCGGGGGGGAAAGAGGCGGATACGCAGTATTTT.

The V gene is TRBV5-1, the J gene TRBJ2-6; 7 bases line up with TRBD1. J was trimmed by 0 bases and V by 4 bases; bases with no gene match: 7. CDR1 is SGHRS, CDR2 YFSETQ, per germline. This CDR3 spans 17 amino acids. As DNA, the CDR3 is TGCGCCAGCAGCCCGGGACAGTGGAACTCTGGGGCCAACGTCCTGACTTTC. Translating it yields CASSPGQWNSGANVLTF.

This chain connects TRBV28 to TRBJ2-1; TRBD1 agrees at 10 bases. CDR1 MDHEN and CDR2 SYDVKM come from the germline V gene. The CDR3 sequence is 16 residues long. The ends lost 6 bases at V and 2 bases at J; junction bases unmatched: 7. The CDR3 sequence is CASSPLGTGAYNEQFF. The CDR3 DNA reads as TGTGCCAGCAGCCCCCTGGGGACAGGGGCCTACAATGAGCAGTTCTTC.

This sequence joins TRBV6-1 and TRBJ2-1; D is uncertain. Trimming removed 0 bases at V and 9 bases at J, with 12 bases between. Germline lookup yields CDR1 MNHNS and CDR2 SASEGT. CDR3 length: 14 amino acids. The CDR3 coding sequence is TGTGCCAGCAGTGAAGCGCGCGCTGGTGGTGAGCAGTTCTTC. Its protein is CASSEARAGGEQFF.

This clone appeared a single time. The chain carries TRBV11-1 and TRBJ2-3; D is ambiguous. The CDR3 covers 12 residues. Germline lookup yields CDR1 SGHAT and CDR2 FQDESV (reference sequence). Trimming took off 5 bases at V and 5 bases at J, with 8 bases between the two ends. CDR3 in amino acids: CASSVLGDTQYF. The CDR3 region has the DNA TGTGCCAGCAGCGTGCTAGGAGATACGCAGTATTTT.

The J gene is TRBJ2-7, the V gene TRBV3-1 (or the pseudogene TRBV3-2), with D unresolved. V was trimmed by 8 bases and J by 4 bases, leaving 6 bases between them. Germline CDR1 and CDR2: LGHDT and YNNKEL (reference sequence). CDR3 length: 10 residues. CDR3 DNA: TGTGCCAGCGGTCAGTACGAGCAGTACTTC. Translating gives CASGQYEQYF.

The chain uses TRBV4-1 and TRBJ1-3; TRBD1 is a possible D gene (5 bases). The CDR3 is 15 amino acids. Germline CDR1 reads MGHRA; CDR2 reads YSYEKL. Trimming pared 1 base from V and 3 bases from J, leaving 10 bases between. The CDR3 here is CASSQVEGNGNTIYF. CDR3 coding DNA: TGCGCCAGCAGCCAAGTGGAGGGGAATGGAAACACCATATATTTT.

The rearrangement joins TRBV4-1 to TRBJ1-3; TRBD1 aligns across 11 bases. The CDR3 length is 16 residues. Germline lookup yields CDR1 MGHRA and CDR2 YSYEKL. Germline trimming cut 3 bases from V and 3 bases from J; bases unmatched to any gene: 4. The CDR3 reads CASSQPGQGGGNTIYF. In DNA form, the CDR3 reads TGCGCCAGCAGCCAGCCGGGACAGGGGGGTGGAAACACCATATATTTT.

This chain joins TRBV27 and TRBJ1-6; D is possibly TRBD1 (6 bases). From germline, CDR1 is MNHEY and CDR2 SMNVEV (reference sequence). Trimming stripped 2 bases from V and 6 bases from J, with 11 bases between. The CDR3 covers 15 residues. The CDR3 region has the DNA TGTGCCAGCAGTTTAGGACAGCCTTCTAATTCACCCCTCCACTTT. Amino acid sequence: CASSLGQPSNSPLHF.

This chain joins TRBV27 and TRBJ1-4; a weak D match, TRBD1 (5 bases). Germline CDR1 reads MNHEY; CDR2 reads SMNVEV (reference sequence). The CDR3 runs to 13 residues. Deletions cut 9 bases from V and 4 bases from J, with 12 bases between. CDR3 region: CARIGTDNEKLFF. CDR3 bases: TGTGCCAGGATCGGGACTGATAATGAAAAACTGTTTTTT.

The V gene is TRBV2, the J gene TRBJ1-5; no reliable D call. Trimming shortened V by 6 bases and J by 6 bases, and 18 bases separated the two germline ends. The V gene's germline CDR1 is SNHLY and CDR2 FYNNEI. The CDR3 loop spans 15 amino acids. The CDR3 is CASRPNGLESQPQHF. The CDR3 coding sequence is TGTGCCAGCAGACCAAATGGGCTGGAATCTCAGCCCCAGCATTTT.

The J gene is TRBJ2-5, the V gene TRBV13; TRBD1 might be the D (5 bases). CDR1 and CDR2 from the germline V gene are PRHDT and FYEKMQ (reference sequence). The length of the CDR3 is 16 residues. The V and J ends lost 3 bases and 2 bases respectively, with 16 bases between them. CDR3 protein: CASSLSGRAMQETQYF. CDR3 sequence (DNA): TGTGCCAGCAGCTTGTCCGGCAGGGCGATGCAAGAGACCCAGTACTTC.

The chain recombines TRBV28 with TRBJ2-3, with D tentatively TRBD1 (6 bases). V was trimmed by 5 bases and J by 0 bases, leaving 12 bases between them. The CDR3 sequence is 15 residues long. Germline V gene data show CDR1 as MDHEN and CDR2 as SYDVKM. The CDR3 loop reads CASSPTGFSTDTQYF. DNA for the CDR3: TGTGCCAGCAGTCCCACAGGGTTTAGCACAGATACGCAGTATTTT.

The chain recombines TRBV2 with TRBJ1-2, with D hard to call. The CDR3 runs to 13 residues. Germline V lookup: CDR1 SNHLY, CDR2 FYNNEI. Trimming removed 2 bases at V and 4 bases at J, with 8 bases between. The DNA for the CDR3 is TGTGCCAGCAGTGAAAATTCTTTCTATGGCTACACCTTC. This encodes CASSENSFYGYTF. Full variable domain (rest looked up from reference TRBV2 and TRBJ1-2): EPEVTQTPSHQVTQMGQEVILRCVPISNHLYFYWYRQILGQKVEFLVSFYNNEISEKSEIFDDQFSVERPDGSNFTLKIRSTKLEDSAMYFCASSENSFYGYTFGSGTRLTVV.

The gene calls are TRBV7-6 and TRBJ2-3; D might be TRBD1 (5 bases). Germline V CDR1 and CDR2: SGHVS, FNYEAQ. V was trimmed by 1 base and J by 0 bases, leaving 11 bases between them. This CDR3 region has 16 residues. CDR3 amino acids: CASSLVVSGSTDTQYF. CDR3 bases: TGTGCCAGCAGCTTAGTCGTATCAGGGAGCACAGATACGCAGTATTTT. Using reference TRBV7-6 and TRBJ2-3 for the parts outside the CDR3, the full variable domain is GAGVSQSPRYKVTKRGQDVALRCDPISGHVSLYWYRQALGQGPEFLTYFNYEAQQDKSGLPNDRFSAERPEGSISTLTIQRTEQRDSAMYRCASSLVVSGSTDTQYFGPGTRLTVL.

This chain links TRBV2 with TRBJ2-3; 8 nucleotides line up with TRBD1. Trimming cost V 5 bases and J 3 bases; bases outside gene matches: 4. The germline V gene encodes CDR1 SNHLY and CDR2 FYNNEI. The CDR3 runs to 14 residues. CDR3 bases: TGTGCCAGCAGTCGGACAGGGTTAACAGATACGCAGTATTTT. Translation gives CASSRTGLTDTQYF.